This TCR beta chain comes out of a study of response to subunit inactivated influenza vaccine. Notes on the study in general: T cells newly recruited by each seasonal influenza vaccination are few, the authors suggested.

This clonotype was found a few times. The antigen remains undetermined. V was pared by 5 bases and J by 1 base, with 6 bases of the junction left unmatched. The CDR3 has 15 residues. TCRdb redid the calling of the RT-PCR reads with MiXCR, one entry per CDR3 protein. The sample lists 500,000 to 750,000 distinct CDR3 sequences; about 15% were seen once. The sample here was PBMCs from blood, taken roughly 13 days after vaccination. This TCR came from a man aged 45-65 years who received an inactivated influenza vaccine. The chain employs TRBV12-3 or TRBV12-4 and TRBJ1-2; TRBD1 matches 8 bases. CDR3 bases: TGTGCCAGCAGTGCCGCGACAGGGGTTAACTATGGCTACACCTTC. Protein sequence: CASSAATGVNYGYTF.